Given below is one T cell receptor (beta chain) in context. The data derive from a study of blood T cell repertoires in COVID-19. Using immunoSEQ multiplex PCR, the repertoire was profiled, and TCRdb retains in-frame clones only, with some absent. The sample yields roughly 250,000 clones, around 90% seen once. CDR1 and CDR2 from the germline V gene are SGDLS and YYNGEE. The CDR3 contains 14 residues. The V end lost 0 bases, the J end lost 7 bases, and 13 bases lay between the germline ends. This clonotype was sampled from a man aged 60 to 75 who had recovered from COVID-19. The material sequenced was peripheral blood. This chain uses TRBV9 with TRBJ1-2; unclear D gene. The CDR3 region is CASSVDTSGVGYTF. CDR3 in DNA: TGTGCCAGCAGCGTAGATACAAGCGGGGTTGGCTACACCTTC.